A single sample is the source of the 16 T cell receptor beta chains below, sequenced in a study of Ad26.COV2.S vaccination and SARS-CoV-2 variants. The data were produced by immunoSEQ multiplex PCR, yet TCRdb's version contains in-frame clones alone and is incomplete. The table records roughly 330,000 clones, about nine tenths of them present only once. Treatment defined: around 19 received Ad26.COV2.S at low or high dose, single or two shots; about 5 received placebo; per-sample allocation not given. Repertoires come from day 63 after the first vaccine or placebo injection. The sequencing used peripheral blood, collected in a trial of Ad26.COV2.S vaccine versus placebo. These receptors all stem from a person between 18 and 59 years old who received the Ad26.COV2.S COVID-19 vaccine or a placebo.

The V call is TRBV11-2, the J call TRBJ1-1; the D is unclear. V gave up 1 base and J gave up 7 bases, with 10 bases separating them. From germline, CDR1 is SGHAT and CDR2 FQNNGV. The length of the CDR3 is 13 residues. The CDR3 loop reads CASSLGGPIEAFF. In nucleotides, the CDR3 is TGTGCCAGCAGCTTAGGAGGGCCTATTGAAGCTTTCTTT.

This clone is a singleton in its sample. V gene TRBV3-1 (or the pseudogene TRBV3-2) combines with J gene TRBJ1-4; no firm D call. Trimming left V 1 base short and J 7 bases short, with 13 bases between. The CDR3 has 15 residues. The V gene's germline CDR1 is LGHDT and CDR2 YNNKEL (reference sequence). CDR3 in amino acids: CASSQATLAAEKLFF. The DNA for the CDR3 is TGTGCCAGCAGCCAAGCTACATTAGCCGCTGAAAAACTGTTTTTT.

This sequence joins TRBV30 and TRBJ1-1; weak D call: TRBD1 (5 bases). The CDR3 has 14 residues. V was trimmed by 6 bases and J by 2 bases, leaving 16 bases between them. Germline CDR1 reads GTSNPN; CDR2 reads SVGIG (reference sequence). In nucleotides, the CDR3 is TGTGCCTGTCCTCTCCAGGGAAGAAACACTGAAGCTTTCTTT. It specifies CACPLQGRNTEAFF.

About this clone itself: The sample holds other DNA sequences that translate to the same CDR3. This chain joins TRBV12-3 or TRBV12-4 and TRBJ1-3; D unresolved. V shed 3 bases and J shed 3 bases, with 6 bases lying between them. The CDR3 contains 13 residues. Here the CDR3 reads CASSLGGGNTIYF. The CDR3 DNA follows: TGTGCCAGCAGTTTGGGAGGTGGAAACACCATATATTTT.

In regard to this clone: Distinct nucleotide sequences in the sample also encode this CDR3. The rearrangement joins TRBV7-2 to TRBJ1-4, with no clear D. The CDR3 totals 15 residues. V was shortened by 2 bases and J by 0 bases, with 7 bases between the two germline ends. Germline V gene lookup returns CDR1 SGHTA and CDR2 FQGNSA. Written as DNA, the CDR3 is TGTGCCAGCAGCTTAACCCCTGCAACTAATGAAAAACTGTTTTTT. Amino acid sequence: CASSLTPATNEKLFF.

This clone appeared a few times. The V gene is TRBV9, the J gene TRBJ1-5; D unresolved. V lost 0 bases and J lost 0, with 7 bases in between. The germline CDR1 and CDR2 sequences are SGDLS and YYNGEE. The CDR3 loop spans 15 amino acids. The chain's CDR3 is CASSVGGFSNQPQHF. The DNA for the CDR3 is TGTGCCAGCAGCGTAGGAGGGTTTAGCAATCAGCCCCAGCATTTT.

This clone showed up just once. The V and J genes are TRBV18 and TRBJ1-1; tentatively, D is TRBD1 (5 bases). CDR1 is KGHSH, CDR2 LQKENI, per germline. The V and J ends lost 0 bases and 5 bases respectively, with 10 bases between them. The CDR3 covers 14 residues. CDR3 bases: TGTGCCAGCTCACCACCGATCGACAGAACTGAAGCTTTCTTT. As protein: CASSPPIDRTEAFF.

The table lists this clone with a few counts. This rearrangement joins TRBV5-1 to TRBJ1-3; 10 bases align to TRBD1. The germline V gene has CDR1 SGHRS and CDR2 YFSETQ. Unmatched junction bases numbered 8, after V lost 4 bases and J lost 7 bases. This CDR3 has 15 amino acids. The CDR3 DNA reads as TGCGCCAGCAGCCAGGGGACAGGGGAGAGGAACACCATATATTTT. Translating gives CASSQGTGERNTIYF.

The chain is built from TRBV18 and TRBJ1-4, with TRBD1 matching 9 bases. The length of the CDR3 is 17 residues. Germline V gene data show CDR1 as KGHSH and CDR2 as LQKENI. The junction had 5 bases not matched to a gene; V was cut back by 3 bases and J by 0 bases. CDR3 bases: TGTGCCAGCTCACCCGGACAGGGGACTACAACTAATGAAAAACTGTTTTTT. As protein: CASSPGQGTTTNEKLFF. The whole variable domain, filled in from reference TRBV18 and TRBJ1-4, reads NAGVMQNPRHLVRRRGQEARLRCSPMKGHSHVYWYRQLPEEGLKFMVYLQKENIIDESGMPKERFSAEFPKEGPSILRIQQVVRGDSAAYFCASSPGQGTTTNEKLFFGSGTQLSVL.

In its sample, this clone was seen many times. The same CDR3 can be traced to other DNA sequences in this sample. This chain connects TRBV6-5 to TRBJ1-1; 8 bases are a match to TRBD1. The germline V gene encodes CDR1 MNHEY and CDR2 SVGAGI. CDR3 size: 14 residues. V was clipped by 5 bases and J by 0 bases; unmatched bases: 2. The chain's CDR3 is CASSRQGMNTEAFF. CDR3 nucleotide sequence: TGTGCCAGCAGTAGACAGGGGATGAACACTGAAGCTTTCTTT.

The chain carries TRBV11-2 and TRBJ1-5; a possible D gene is TRBD1 (6 bases). The CDR3 consists of 13 residues. Trimming removed 3 bases at V and 6 bases at J, with 9 bases between. Germline-derived CDR1 and CDR2 are SGHAT and FQNNGV. The chain's CDR3 is CASSLGQFQPQHF. CDR3 nucleotides: TGTGCCAGCAGCTTGGGACAATTTCAGCCCCAGCATTTT.

The chain employs TRBV11-3 and TRBJ2-1, with D perhaps matching TRBD1 (5 bases). From germline, CDR1 is SGHNT and CDR2 YENEEA. Trimming stripped 5 bases from V and 4 bases from J, with 15 bases between. This CDR3 has 15 residues. In nucleotides, the CDR3 is TGTGCCAGCAGCACTACCCGGACATATTACAATGAGCAGTTCTTC. It yields the protein CASSTTRTYYNEQFF.

The genes are TRBV4-1 and TRBJ2-5; 8 bases line up with TRBD2. V shed 2 bases, J shed 0 bases, and the junction held 2 bases outside the gene matches. Germline V lookup: CDR1 MGHRA, CDR2 YSYEKL. The CDR3 is made up of 15 amino acids. CDR3 region: CASSQTSGYQETQYF. The CDR3 DNA follows: TGCGCCAGCAGCCAAACTAGCGGATACCAAGAGACCCAGTACTTC.

V gene TRBV18 combines with J gene TRBJ1-2, with TRBD1 as a possible D gene (6 bases). Germline values: CDR1 KGHSH, CDR2 LQKENI. The CDR3 runs 13 residues. Trimming removed 5 bases from V and 4 bases from J, with 11 bases in between. This chain's CDR3 is CASSSGQSYGYTF. CDR3 nucleotides: TGTGCCAGCTCATCGGGACAAAGCTATGGCTACACCTTC.

This clone was seen more than once but under ten times. The chain employs TRBV3-1 (or the pseudogene TRBV3-2) and TRBJ2-7; TRBD1 agrees at 7 bases. V trimming: 4 bases; J trimming: 2 bases; junction bases outside the gene matches: 11. The CDR3 sequence is 16 residues long. Per germline, CDR1 LGHDT and CDR2 YNNKEL (reference sequence). CDR3 loop: CASSLEQGPLPYEQYF. The CDR3 region has the DNA TGTGCCAGCAGCCTAGAACAGGGGCCACTACCCTACGAGCAGTACTTC.

V is TRBV7-8 and J is TRBJ1-5; D call uncertain. From germline, CDR1 is SGHVS and CDR2 FQNEAQ. V shed 2 bases and J shed 5 bases, with 19 bases lying between them. The CDR3 is 17 amino acids. CDR3 amino acids: CASSLPRRIDAHQPQHF. CDR3 coding DNA: TGTGCCAGCAGCTTACCCAGACGCATAGACGCACATCAGCCCCAGCATTTT.